One and the same sample provided the 10 T cell receptor beta chains below, sequenced in a study of T cells after posttransplantation cyclophosphamide (TCRdb year 2016). The library was generated by the immunoSEQ multiplex PCR assay. The source is immuneACCESS, and TCRdb retained only in-frame sequences with V and J called. Part of the clones is not carried over; for the studies checked, unresolved V genes explain less than half of this, and the remainder is unexplained. This sample has 25,000 to 35,000 clones in the table, none counted a single time. The ten largest account for 2.5% to 3.5% of the sample. Sequencing input: PBMCs. The source is a woman aged 60 to 75 in good health, CMV-negative, and a related stem cell transplant donor.

This chain joins TRBV6-5 and TRBJ2-5; D is uncertain. The better agreement between TRBJ2-7 and the DNA end casts doubt on the J call. The CDR3 runs 14 residues. Germline V lookup: CDR1 MNHEY, CDR2 SVGAGI. Here the CDR3 reads CASSYSPSSYEQYF. The CDR3 region has the DNA TGTGCCAGCAGTTACTCGCCGAGCTCCTACGAGCAGTACTTC.

This clone was picked up a small number of times. CDR3 bases: TGTGCCACCAGTGATTTGGGGGGGAAGGGCACCGGGGAGCTGTTTTTT. It specifies CATSDLGGKGTGELFF. The V and J genes are TRBV24-1 and TRBJ2-2; the D gene is possibly TRBD2 (6 bases). CDR1 is KGHDR, CDR2 SFDVKD, per germline. The CDR3 sequence is 16 residues long. V lost 0 bases and J 4 bases, leaving 11 bases between the germline ends.

This clone turned up a few times. The chain carries TRBV7-8 and TRBJ2-5; 9 bases agree with TRBD1. This CDR3 region has 14 residues. Germline V gene data show CDR1 as SGHVS and CDR2 as FQNEAQ. With 3 bases clipped from V and 4 bases from J, the junction kept 3 bases outside the gene matches. The CDR3 is CASSFGGQGETQYF. The DNA of the CDR3 is TGTGCCAGCAGCTTCGGGGGACAGGGAGAGACCCAGTACTTC.

The sample holds many counts of this clone. This chain uses TRBV7-2 with TRBJ2-7, with TRBD2 matching over 9 bases. The CDR3 length is 15 residues. CDR1 and CDR2 (germline): SGHTA, FQGNSA. Losses at the gene ends were 1 base for V and 6 bases for J; bases not matched to a gene: 7. The CDR3 reads CASSLVRGGGLEQYF. The CDR3 DNA reads TGTGCCAGCAGCTTAGTGCGGGGGGGCGGGCTCGAGCAGTACTTC. Looking up the rest from reference TRBV7-2 and TRBJ2-7 gives the full variable domain: GAGVSQSPSNKVTEKGKDVELRCDPISGHTALYWYRQSLGQGLEFLIYFQGNSAPDKSGLPSDRFSAERTGGSVSTLTIQRTQQEDSAVYLCASSLVRGGGLEQYFGPGTRLTVT.

The chain is built from TRBV12-3 or TRBV12-4 and TRBJ1-1; TRBD1 aligns across 7 bases. The CDR3 spans 14 residues. Trimming at V came to 7 bases and at J to 5 bases, leaving 10 bases not matched to a gene. In nucleotides, the CDR3 is TGTGCCAGCACTAATTTCAGGGGGAGGACTGAAGCTTTCTTT. This translates into CASTNFRGRTEAFF.

This clone was recorded at least ten times. The chain uses TRBV25-1 and TRBJ1-1; 9 bases are shared with TRBD1. The V segment lost 1 base and the J segment 7 bases; nucleotides outside the gene matches: 7. Germline V gene data show CDR1 as MGHDK and CDR2 as SYGVNS. The CDR3 spans 15 residues. The CDR3 is CASSESGTGKVEAFF. In nucleotides, the CDR3 is TGTGCCAGCAGTGAATCCGGGACAGGGAAGGTTGAAGCTTTCTTT.

This clone was seen ten or more times. The gene calls are TRBV7-9 and TRBJ1-2; maybe TRBD1 (6 bases). This CDR3 is built from 12 residues. V gave up 2 bases and J gave up 8 bases, with 9 bases separating them. Germline V CDR1 and CDR2: SEHNR, FQNEAQ (reference sequence). The CDR3 here is CASSLWGGGYTF. The CDR3 bases are TGTGCCAGCAGCTTATGGGGGGGCGGCTACACCTTC.

This clone was seen many times. V gene TRBV28 combines with J gene TRBJ1-2; D is perhaps TRBD1 (6 bases). The CDR3 totals 13 residues. Germline V gene lookup returns CDR1 MDHEN and CDR2 SYDVKM. Trimming took off 7 bases at V and 7 bases at J, with 16 bases between the two ends. CDR3 bases: TGTGCCAGCAATGGACAGTTGGTATCTGGCTACACCTTC. Its translation is CASNGQLVSGYTF.

This sequence joins TRBV4-2 and TRBJ2-5; tentatively, D is TRBD1 (6 bases). This CDR3 is built from 16 residues. With 8 bases removed from V and 2 bases from J, the gap between germline ends came to 21 bases. The V gene's germline CDR1 is LGHNA and CDR2 YNFKEQ. The CDR3 bases are TGTGCCAGCCGACGGACAGTCTCGGACTTTCAAGAGACCCAGTACTTC. It specifies CASRRTVSDFQETQYF.

In its sample, this clone was seen many times. V usage is TRBV5-1 and J usage is TRBJ2-1; 7 positions match TRBD1. The CDR3 spans 17 residues. CDR1 is SGHRS and CDR2 is YFSETQ in the germline V gene. The trim removed 4 bases at V and 0 bases at J, leaving 10 bases unmatched. CDR3 residues: CASSGGQPKSSYNEQFF. CDR3 sequence (DNA): TGCGCCAGCAGCGGGGGACAGCCAAAAAGCTCCTACAATGAGCAGTTCTTC.